This T cell receptor (beta chain) derives from a study of T cells after yellow fever vaccination. Overall study results and limits: Subsequent booster samples again held most clones from primary vaccination (more than 95% CD4, just under 90% CD8).

V lost 2 bases and J 6 bases, leaving 14 bases between the germline ends. Germline V CDR1 and CDR2: KGHSH, LQKENI. The CDR3 loop spans 15 amino acids. Via MiXCR, TCRdb re-called the 5' RACE reads, giving one row per CDR3 protein. This sample has about 320,000 distinct CDR3 sequences; approximately 4.3% occur once, and the top ten carry just under 20%. In regard to this clonotype: Its antigen is not known.

The specimen comprised PBMCs, sampled 15 days after the yellow fever booster vaccination. The chain uses TRBV18 and TRBJ1-5, with D unclear. The receptor comes from a man aged 18 to 35 who received the YFV17D yellow fever vaccine. The CDR3 region is CASSPYPGDGQPQHF. CDR3 nucleotides: TGTGCCAGCTCACCATACCCGGGAGACGGTCAGCCCCAGCATTTT.